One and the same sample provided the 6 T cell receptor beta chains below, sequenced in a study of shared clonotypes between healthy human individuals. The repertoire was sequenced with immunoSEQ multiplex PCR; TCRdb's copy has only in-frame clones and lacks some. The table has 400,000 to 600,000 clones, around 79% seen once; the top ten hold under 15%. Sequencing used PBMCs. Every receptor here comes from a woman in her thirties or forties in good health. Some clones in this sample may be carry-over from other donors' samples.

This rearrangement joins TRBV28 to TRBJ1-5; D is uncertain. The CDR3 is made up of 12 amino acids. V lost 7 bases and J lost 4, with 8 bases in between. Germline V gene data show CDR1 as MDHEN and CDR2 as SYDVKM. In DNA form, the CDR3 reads TGTGCCAGCAAAGTAGGTAATCAGCCCCAGCATTTT. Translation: CASKVGNQPQHF.

The CDR3 bases are TGTGCCAGCAGCCTGAGAGGGGCCTACAATGAGCAGTTCTTC. Protein product: CASSLRGAYNEQFF. The rearrangement uses TRBV7-3 and TRBJ2-1; D might be TRBD1 or TRBD2, each matching 5 bases. The length of the CDR3 is 14 residues. The germline gives CDR1 SGHTA, CDR2 FQGTGA. V lost 5 bases and J lost 2, with 10 bases in between. Full variable domain (outside the CDR3, taken from reference TRBV7-3 and TRBJ2-1): GAGVSQTPSNKVTEKGKYVELRCDPISGHTALYWYRQSLGQGPEFLIYFQGTGAADDSGLPNDRFFAVRPEGSVSTLKIQRTERGDSAVYLCASSLRGAYNEQFFGPGTRLTVL.

CDR3 DNA: TGTGCCAGCAGCAAAACTAGCGGGAGCGATACGCAGTATTTT. Translation gives CASSKTSGSDTQYF. V is TRBV4-2 and J is TRBJ2-3; TRBD2 matches at 11 bases. Germline V gives CDR1 LGHNA, CDR2 YNFKEQ. The V segment lost 5 bases and the J segment 6 bases; nucleotides outside the gene matches: 4. This CDR3 is 14 amino acids long.

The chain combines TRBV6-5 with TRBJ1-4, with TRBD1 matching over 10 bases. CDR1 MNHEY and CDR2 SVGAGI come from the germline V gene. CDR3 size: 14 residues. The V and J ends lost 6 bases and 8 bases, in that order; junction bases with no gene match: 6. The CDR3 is CASSRQGAREKLFF. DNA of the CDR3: TGTGCCAGCAGCCGACAGGGGGCAAGGGAAAAACTGTTTTTT.

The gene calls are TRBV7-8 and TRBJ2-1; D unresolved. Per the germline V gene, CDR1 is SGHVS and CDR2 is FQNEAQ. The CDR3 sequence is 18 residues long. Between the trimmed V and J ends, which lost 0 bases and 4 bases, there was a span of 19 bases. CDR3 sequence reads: CASSLAGLELHRYNEQFF. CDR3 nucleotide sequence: TGTGCCAGCAGCTTAGCGGGTCTGGAGCTTCATCGGTACAATGAGCAGTTCTTC.

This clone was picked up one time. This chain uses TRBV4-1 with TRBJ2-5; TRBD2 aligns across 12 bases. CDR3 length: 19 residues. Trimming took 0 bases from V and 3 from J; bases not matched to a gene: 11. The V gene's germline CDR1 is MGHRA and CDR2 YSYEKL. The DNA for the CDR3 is TGCGCCAGCAGCCAAGACCGCGGGCTAGCGGGAGGGCAGGAAGAGACCCAGTACTTC. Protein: CASSQDRGLAGGQEETQYF.